One sample yielded the 25 T cell receptor beta chains listed below, sequenced in a study of OX40 agonist ivuxolimab in advanced cancers. Sequencing used immunoSEQ multiplex PCR; TCRdb keeps in-frame clones, though not all of them. The sample records 50,000 to 75,000 clones, roughly 77% being singletons. Sequencing used CD4+ or CD8+ T cells sorted from blood, obtained in a trial of the OX40 agonist ivuxolimab. The receptor set was obtained from an adult with an advanced solid tumor such as melanoma, head and neck, liver or kidney cancer.

The CDR3 region has the DNA TGTGCCAGCAGCTTCCTAGCGGGACAAGAGACCCAGTACTTC. It translates to CASSFLAGQETQYF. The rearrangement links TRBV11-3 to TRBJ2-5; 9 positions agree with TRBD2. Germline loops: CDR1 SGHNT, CDR2 YENEEA. V was pared by 3 bases and J by 2 bases, with 1 base of the junction left unmatched. This CDR3 is built from 14 residues.

The V gene is TRBV19, the J gene TRBJ1-2; D is unresolved. Germline lookup yields CDR1 LNHDA and CDR2 SQIVND (reference sequence). Trimming left V 7 bases short and J 4 bases short, with 16 bases between. The CDR3 is 14 residues long. The CDR3 DNA sequence: TGTGCCAGTACCGGTGACGAGGCCGTCTATGGCTACACCTTC. This encodes CASTGDEAVYGYTF.

The gene calls are TRBV5-1 and TRBJ1-6; D is possibly TRBD1 (5 bases). This CDR3 is 14 amino acids long. The germline V gene encodes CDR1 SGHRS and CDR2 YFSETQ. Deletions cut 4 bases from V and 5 bases from J, with 10 bases between. The CDR3 loop is CASSPAGNNSPLHF. The CDR3 DNA reads TGCGCCAGCAGCCCCGCAGGGAATAATTCACCCCTCCACTTT.

The chain uses TRBV2 and TRBJ2-1, with TRBD1 identical over 8 bases. The ends lost 6 bases at V and 7 bases at J; junction bases unmatched: 14. CDR3 length: 16 amino acids. Germline V gene lookup returns CDR1 SNHLY and CDR2 FYNNEI. DNA for the CDR3: TGTGCCAGCAGAAGTCCTGGGGCAGGGGGCTGGAATGAGCAGTTCTTC. Protein sequence: CASRSPGAGGWNEQFF.

The V and J genes are TRBV19 and TRBJ1-2, with D perhaps matching TRBD1 (6 bases). In germline, CDR1 is LNHDA, CDR2 SQIVND (reference sequence). The CDR3 has 15 residues. V lost 8 bases and J lost 4, with 20 bases in between. The CDR3 sequence: CASEGRGALSYGYTF. The CDR3 DNA sequence: TGTGCCAGTGAGGGTCGGGGGGCGCTTAGCTATGGCTACACCTTC.

The V call is TRBV27, the J call TRBJ2-1; TRBD2 might be the D (6 bases). The germline V gene has CDR1 MNHEY and CDR2 SMNVEV (reference sequence). This CDR3 has 18 residues. Between the trimmed V and J ends, which lost 0 bases and 6 bases, there was a span of 21 bases. The CDR3 bases are TGTGCCAGCAGTTTATCTTCCCTAAGCCGGGAGCGACGCAATGAGCAGTTCTTC. Translating gives CASSLSSLSRERRNEQFF.

The chain couples TRBV9 to TRBJ2-5; TRBD1 matches 7 bases. J was trimmed by 3 bases and V by 2 bases; bases with no gene match: 4. Germline CDR1 SGDLS, CDR2 YYNGEE. The CDR3 sequence is 14 residues long. CDR3: CASSVRQGEETQYF. CDR3 coding DNA: TGTGCCAGCAGCGTTAGACAGGGCGAAGAGACCCAGTACTTC.

A few counts support this clone. The chain joins TRBV4-1 to TRBJ1-2, with D maybe TRBD1 (5 bases). Deletions cut 6 bases from V and 8 bases from J, with 22 bases between. This CDR3 spans 15 amino acids. The germline gives CDR1 MGHRA, CDR2 YSYEKL. The CDR3 loop reads CASSSPGRASEGYTF. The CDR3 bases are TGCGCCAGCAGTTCCCCCGGCAGGGCCTCTGAAGGCTACACCTTC.

This rearrangement joins TRBV19 to TRBJ1-6; D unresolved. This CDR3 comprises 14 residues. Between the trimmed V and J ends, which lost 6 bases and 6 bases, there was a span of 12 bases. Germline V gene lookup returns CDR1 LNHDA and CDR2 SQIVND (reference sequence). Here the CDR3 reads CASRQPDGNSPLHF. CDR3 nucleotides: TGTGCCAGTAGACAACCGGACGGTAATTCACCCCTCCACTTT.

The rearrangement links TRBV4-2 to TRBJ1-1; 8 bases line up with TRBD1. CDR3 length equals 16 residues. The V gene's germline CDR1 is LGHNA and CDR2 YNFKEQ. The ends lost 4 bases at V and 1 base at J; junction bases unmatched: 8. The CDR3 DNA is TGTGCCAGCAGCCCCGGACAGGGTGGGGGGAACACTGAAGCTTTCTTT. It encodes CASSPGQGGGNTEAFF.

This sequence joins TRBV7-2 and TRBJ2-2; D possibly corresponds to TRBD2 (5 bases). The CDR3 has 16 amino acids. Germline values: CDR1 SGHTA, CDR2 FQGNSA. Trimming removed 6 bases at V and 0 bases at J, with 14 bases between. The CDR3 loop reads CASRGGGLANTGELFF. In DNA form, the CDR3 reads TGTGCCAGCAGGGGCGGCGGACTCGCGAACACCGGGGAGCTGTTTTTT.

This chain links TRBV7-9 with TRBJ2-1; TRBD2 might be the D (6 bases). The CDR3 covers 15 residues. Germline values: CDR1 SEHNR, CDR2 FQNEAQ (reference sequence). The ends were cut back, 4 bases at V and 6 bases at J, with 16 bases in the middle. The CDR3 protein is CASSYTGDWGNEQFF. In nucleotides, the CDR3 is TGTGCCAGCAGCTACACCGGGGACTGGGGCAATGAGCAGTTCTTC.

This rearrangement joins TRBV5-1 to TRBJ1-3; D is ambiguous. CDR3 length: 16 residues. Germline-derived CDR1 and CDR2 are SGHRS and YFSETQ. The V end lost 4 bases, the J end lost 3 bases, and 17 bases lay between the germline ends. CDR3 sequence (DNA): TGCGCCAGCAGCCGAGACGCGGCTGGTTATGGAAACACCATATATTTT. This translates into CASSRDAAGYGNTIYF.

This chain's CDR3 is CASSADSGGFYNEQFF. In DNA form, the CDR3 reads TGCGCCAGCAGCGCCGATAGCGGGGGATTCTACAATGAGCAGTTCTTC. The chain joins TRBV5-1 to TRBJ2-1; 9 nucleotides line up with TRBD2. Germline-derived CDR1 and CDR2 are SGHRS and YFSETQ. With V trimmed by 4 bases and J by 3 bases, 8 bases remained unmatched. The CDR3 runs to 16 residues.

This clone came up once. The chain carries TRBV11-3 and TRBJ2-1; weak D call: TRBD2 (6 bases). The germline V and J ends were trimmed by 1 base and 4 bases, with 11 bases remaining between them. Germline lookup yields CDR1 SGHNT and CDR2 YENEEA. This CDR3 spans 15 amino acids. The CDR3 nucleotides read TGTGCCAGCAGCTTAGGGGCGGGGAATTACAATGAGCAGTTCTTC. It codes for CASSLGAGNYNEQFF.

V is TRBV6-4 and J is TRBJ1-1; no definite D call. V lost 5 bases to trimming and J lost 1 base, with 11 bases between them. CDR1 is MRHNA and CDR2 is SNTAGT in the germline V gene. There are 14 residues in the CDR3. CDR3 in DNA: TGTGCCAGCAGTTCGACGGCGCGGAACACTGAAGCTTTCTTT. Amino acids: CASSSTARNTEAFF.

The chain has TRBV19 and TRBJ2-2; D not resolved. Germline CDR1 and CDR2: LNHDA and SQIVND (reference sequence). V was cut by 4 bases and J by 0 bases, with 9 bases left in between. The CDR3 has 15 residues. As DNA, the CDR3 is TGTGCCAGTAGTAGGATTGTTGCGAACACCGGGGAGCTGTTTTTT. It encodes CASSRIVANTGELFF.

V and J are TRBV6-1 and TRBJ1-4; 8 bases are shared with TRBD1. The germline CDR1 and CDR2 sequences are MNHNS and SASEGT. The CDR3 has 15 amino acids. The ends lost 6 bases at V and 1 base at J; junction bases unmatched: 4. CDR3 DNA sequence: TGTGCCAGCAGAGGACAGGGAGTAACTAATGAAAAACTGTTTTTT. Amino acids: CASRGQGVTNEKLFF.

The chain has TRBV30 and TRBJ1-2; no clear D. In germline, CDR1 is GTSNPN, CDR2 SVGIG (reference sequence). V lost 5 bases to trimming and J lost 2 bases, with 12 bases between them. The CDR3 covers 13 residues. The DNA of the CDR3 is TGTGCCTGGGGGTTTGGTGCCAACTATGGCTACACCTTC. It specifies CAWGFGANYGYTF. The variable domain in full, completed from reference TRBV30 and TRBJ1-2, reads SQTIHQWPATLVQPVGSPLSLECTVEGTSNPNLYWYRQAAGRGLQLLFYSVGIGQISSEVPQNLSASRPQDRQFILSSKKLLLSDSGFYLCAWGFGANYGYTFGSGTRLTVV.

The chain carries TRBV19 and TRBJ2-1, with 14 nucleotides matching TRBD2. The CDR3 runs to 16 residues. J was trimmed by 7 bases and V by 5 bases; bases with no gene match: 7. The germline V gene has CDR1 LNHDA and CDR2 SQIVND (reference sequence). Written as DNA, the CDR3 is TGTGCCAGTAGTGGAGGGACTAGCGGGGGCAGGAATGAGCAGTTCTTC. This gives the protein CASSGGTSGGRNEQFF.

On this clone itself: Other DNA variants within this sample encode the same CDR3. V usage is TRBV14 and J usage is TRBJ2-7, with a tentative D call TRBD1 (6 bases). In germline, CDR1 is SGHDN, CDR2 FVKESK. The CDR3 length is 15 residues. V gave up 2 bases and J gave up 1 base, with 12 bases separating them. The CDR3 sequence: CASSQLGGQSYEQYF. The CDR3 DNA is TGTGCCAGCAGCCAACTCGGCGGACAGTCCTACGAGCAGTACTTC.

This chain connects TRBV30 to TRBJ2-3; TRBD2 is a possible D gene (5 bases). Germline values: CDR1 GTSNPN, CDR2 SVGIG (reference sequence). The germline V and J ends were trimmed by 0 bases and 6 bases, with 7 bases remaining between them. The CDR3 runs 12 residues. This CDR3 is CAWSVRGDTQYF. CDR3 in DNA: TGTGCCTGGAGTGTTAGAGGGGATACGCAGTATTTT.

This clone was seen only once. This chain connects TRBV5-1 to TRBJ1-5, with D perhaps matching TRBD1 (6 bases). CDR3 length: 15 residues. V was shortened by 0 bases and J by 7 bases, with 14 bases between the two germline ends. Germline V gene lookup returns CDR1 SGHRS and CDR2 YFSETQ. CDR3 in amino acids: CASSLVGGLNQPQHF. The DNA for the CDR3 is TGCGCCAGCAGCTTGGTGGGGGGGCTGAACCAGCCCCAGCATTTT.

V gene TRBV7-6 combines with J gene TRBJ1-2; D remains ambiguous. Trimming took 5 bases from V and 5 from J, leaving 30 bases between them. CDR3 size: 19 residues. Germline V gene lookup returns CDR1 SGHVS and CDR2 FNYEAQ. CDR3 sequence: CASSPRINLPGAAFYGYTF. CDR3 DNA: TGTGCCAGCAGCCCCCGGATTAATCTGCCGGGCGCTGCCTTTTATGGCTACACCTTC.

The chain is built from TRBV6-5 and TRBJ2-7; TRBD1 might be the D (5 bases). Germline CDR1 MNHEY, CDR2 SVGAGI. The CDR3 has 14 residues. The V and J ends lost 2 bases and 7 bases respectively, with 15 bases between them. CDR3 region: CASSYGREFREQYF. In nucleotides, the CDR3 is TGTGCCAGCAGTTACGGCAGGGAATTTAGGGAGCAGTACTTC.